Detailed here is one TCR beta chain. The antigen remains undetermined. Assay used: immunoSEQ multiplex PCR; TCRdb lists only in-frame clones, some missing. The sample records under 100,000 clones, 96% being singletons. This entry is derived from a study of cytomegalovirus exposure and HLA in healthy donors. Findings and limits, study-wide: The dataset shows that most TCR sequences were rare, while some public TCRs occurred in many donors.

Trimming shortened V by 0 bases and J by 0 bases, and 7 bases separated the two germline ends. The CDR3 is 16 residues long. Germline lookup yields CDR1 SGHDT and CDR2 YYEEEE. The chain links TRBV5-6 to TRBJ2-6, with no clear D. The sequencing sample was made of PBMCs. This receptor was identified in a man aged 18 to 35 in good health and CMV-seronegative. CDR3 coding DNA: TGTGCCAGCAGCTTGGTTCGGGTCTCTGGGGCCAACGTCCTGACTTTC. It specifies CASSLVRVSGANVLTF.